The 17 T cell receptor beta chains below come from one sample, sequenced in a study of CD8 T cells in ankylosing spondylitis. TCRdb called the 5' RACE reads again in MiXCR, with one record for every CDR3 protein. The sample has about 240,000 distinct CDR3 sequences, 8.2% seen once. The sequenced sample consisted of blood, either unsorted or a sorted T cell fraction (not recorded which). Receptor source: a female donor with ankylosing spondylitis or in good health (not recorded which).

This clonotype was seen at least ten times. This CDR3 reads CASSLKRTLTDTQYF. CDR3 DNA sequence: TGTGCCAGCAGCTTAAAGCGGACTCTTACAGATACGCAGTATTTT. V is TRBV7-8 and J is TRBJ2-3; D possibly corresponds to TRBD2 (5 bases). CDR1 is SGHVS, CDR2 FQNEAQ, per germline. The CDR3 covers 15 residues. Trimming shortened V by 2 bases and J by 3 bases, and 12 bases separated the two germline ends.

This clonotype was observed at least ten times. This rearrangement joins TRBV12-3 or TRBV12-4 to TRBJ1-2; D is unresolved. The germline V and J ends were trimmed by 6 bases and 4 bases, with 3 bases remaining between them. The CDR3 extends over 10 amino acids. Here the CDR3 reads CASSTYGYTF. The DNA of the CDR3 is TGTGCCAGCAGCACCTATGGCTACACCTTC.

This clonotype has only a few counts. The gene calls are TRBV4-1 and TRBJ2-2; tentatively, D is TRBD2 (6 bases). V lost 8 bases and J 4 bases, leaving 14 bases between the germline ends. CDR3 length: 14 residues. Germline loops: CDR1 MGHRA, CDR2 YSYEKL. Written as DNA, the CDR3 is TGCGCCAGCGGAGGAGGGGCGGTCACCGGGGAGCTGTTTTTT. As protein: CASGGGAVTGELFF.

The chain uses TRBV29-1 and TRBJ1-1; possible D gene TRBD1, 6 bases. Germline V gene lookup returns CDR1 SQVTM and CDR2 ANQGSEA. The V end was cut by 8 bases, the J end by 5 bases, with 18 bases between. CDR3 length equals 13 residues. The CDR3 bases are TGCAGCTGGGCGGGGCAGGGGCCTACTGAAGCTTTCTTT. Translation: CSWAGQGPTEAFF.

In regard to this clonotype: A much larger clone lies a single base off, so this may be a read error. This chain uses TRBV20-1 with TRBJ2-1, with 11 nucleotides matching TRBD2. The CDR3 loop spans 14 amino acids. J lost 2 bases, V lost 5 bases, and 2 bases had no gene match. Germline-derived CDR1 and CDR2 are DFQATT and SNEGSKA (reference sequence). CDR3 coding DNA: TGCAGTGCTTTAGCGGGAGGGACCTACAATGAGCAGTTCTTC. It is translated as CSALAGGTYNEQFF.

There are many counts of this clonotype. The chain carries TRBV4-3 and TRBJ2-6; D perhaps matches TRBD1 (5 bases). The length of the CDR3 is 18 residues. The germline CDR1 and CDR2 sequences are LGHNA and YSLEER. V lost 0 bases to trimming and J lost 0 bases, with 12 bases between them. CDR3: CASSQDGRDFSGANVLTF. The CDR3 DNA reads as TGCGCCAGCAGCCAAGATGGCAGGGATTTCTCTGGGGCCAACGTCCTGACTTTC.

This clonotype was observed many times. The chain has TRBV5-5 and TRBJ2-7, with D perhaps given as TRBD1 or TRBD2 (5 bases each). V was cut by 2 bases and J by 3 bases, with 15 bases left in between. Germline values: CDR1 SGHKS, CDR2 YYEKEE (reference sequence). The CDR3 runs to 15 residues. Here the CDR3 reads CASSLGTQTFYEQYF. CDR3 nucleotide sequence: TGTGCCAGCAGCTTAGGGACCCAGACGTTCTACGAGCAGTACTTC.

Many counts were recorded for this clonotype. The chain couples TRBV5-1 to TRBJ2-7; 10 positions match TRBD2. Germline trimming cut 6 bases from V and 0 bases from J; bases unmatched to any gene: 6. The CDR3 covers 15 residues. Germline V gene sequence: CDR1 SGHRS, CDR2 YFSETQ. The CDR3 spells CASTGLAEGSYEQYF. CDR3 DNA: TGCGCCAGCACCGGACTAGCGGAAGGCTCCTACGAGCAGTACTTC.

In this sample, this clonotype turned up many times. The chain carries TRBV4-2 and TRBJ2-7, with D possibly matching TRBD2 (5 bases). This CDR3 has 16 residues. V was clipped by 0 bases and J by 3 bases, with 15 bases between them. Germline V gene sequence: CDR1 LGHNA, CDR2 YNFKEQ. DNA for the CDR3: TGTGCCAGCAGCCAAGATAGCGAGACTATCGGCTACGAGCAGTACTTC. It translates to CASSQDSETIGYEQYF.

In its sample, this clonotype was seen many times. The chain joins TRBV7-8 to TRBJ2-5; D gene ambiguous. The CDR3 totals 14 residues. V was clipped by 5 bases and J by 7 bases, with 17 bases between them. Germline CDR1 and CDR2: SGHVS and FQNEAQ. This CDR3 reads CASSLSRTKVTQYF. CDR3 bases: TGTGCCAGCAGCCTTTCACGCACCAAGGTGACCCAGTACTTC.

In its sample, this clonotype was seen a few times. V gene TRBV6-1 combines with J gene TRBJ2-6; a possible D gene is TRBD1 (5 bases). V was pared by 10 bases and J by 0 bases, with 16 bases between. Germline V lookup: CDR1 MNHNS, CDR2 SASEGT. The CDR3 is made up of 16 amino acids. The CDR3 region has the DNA TGTGCCACCCACCGGCAGGGCCGCTCTGGGGCCAACGTCCTGACTTTC. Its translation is CATHRQGRSGANVLTF.

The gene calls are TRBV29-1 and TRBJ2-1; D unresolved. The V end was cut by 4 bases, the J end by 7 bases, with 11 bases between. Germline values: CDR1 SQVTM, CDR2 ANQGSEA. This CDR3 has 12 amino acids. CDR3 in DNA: TGCAGCGTTGTGGGGAATGGGAATGAGCAGTTCTTC. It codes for CSVVGNGNEQFF.

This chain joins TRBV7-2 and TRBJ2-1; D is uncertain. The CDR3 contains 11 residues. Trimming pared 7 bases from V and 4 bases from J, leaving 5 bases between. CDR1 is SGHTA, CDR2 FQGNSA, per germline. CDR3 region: CASTRYNEQFF. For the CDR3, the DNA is TGTGCCAGCACTCGTTACAATGAGCAGTTCTTC.

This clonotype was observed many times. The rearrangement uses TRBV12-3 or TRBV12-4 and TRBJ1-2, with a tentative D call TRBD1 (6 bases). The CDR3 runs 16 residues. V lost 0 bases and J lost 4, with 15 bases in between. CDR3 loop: CASSLALMDRTYGYTF. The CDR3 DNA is TGTGCCAGCAGTTTAGCGCTAATGGACAGAACCTATGGCTACACCTTC.

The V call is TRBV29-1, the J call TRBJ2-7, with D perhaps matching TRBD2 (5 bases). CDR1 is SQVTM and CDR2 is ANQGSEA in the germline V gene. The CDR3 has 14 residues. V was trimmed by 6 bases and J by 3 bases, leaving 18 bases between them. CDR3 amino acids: CSVAATGGGYEQYF. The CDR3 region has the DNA TGCAGCGTGGCAGCAACGGGTGGAGGCTACGAGCAGTACTTC.

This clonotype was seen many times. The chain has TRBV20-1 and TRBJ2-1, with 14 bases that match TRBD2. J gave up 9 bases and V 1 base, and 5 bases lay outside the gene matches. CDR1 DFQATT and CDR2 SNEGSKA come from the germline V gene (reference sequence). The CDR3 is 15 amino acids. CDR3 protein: CSARAGTSGSGEQFF. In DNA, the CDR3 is TGCAGTGCTAGAGCCGGGACTAGCGGGAGCGGTGAGCAGTTCTTC.

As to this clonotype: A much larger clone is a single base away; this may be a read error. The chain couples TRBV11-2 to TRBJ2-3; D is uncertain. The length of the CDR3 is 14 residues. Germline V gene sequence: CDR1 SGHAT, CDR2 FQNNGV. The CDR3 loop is CAGSRQGNSDTQYF. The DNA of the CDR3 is TGTGCCGGCAGCCGACAAGGAAATTCAGATACGCAGTATTTT. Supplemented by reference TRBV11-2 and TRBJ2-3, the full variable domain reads EAGVAQSPRYKIIEKRQSVAFWCNPISGHATLYWYQQILGQGPKLLIQFQNNGVVDDSQLPKDRFSAERLKGVDSTLKIQPAKLEDSAVYLCAGSRQGNSDTQYFGPGTRLTVL.